The 8 T cell receptor beta chains given below trace back to one sample, sequenced in a study of blood T cell repertoires in COVID-19. Assay: immunoSEQ multiplex PCR; the TCRdb copy retains only in-frame clones and omits some. Among under 300,000 clones, 80% to 90% were seen once, and the ten largest hold less than 2.5%. The sequencing input was PBMCs or T cells enriched from blood (not recorded which). These receptors were collected from a woman aged 18 to 35 who had recovered from COVID-19.

CDR3 sequence: CASSLGTGSSGNTIYF. CDR3 nucleotide sequence: TGTGCCAGCAGCCTGGGGACAGGTAGCTCTGGAAACACCATATATTTT. The chain uses TRBV3-1 (or the pseudogene TRBV3-2) and TRBJ1-3; 8 bases fit TRBD1. This CDR3 has 16 amino acids. CDR1 is LGHDT, CDR2 YNNKEL, per germline (reference sequence). Germline trimming cut 4 bases from V and 0 bases from J; bases unmatched to any gene: 5.

The chain employs TRBV6-5 and TRBJ1-1; a weak D match, TRBD1 (6 bases). V was clipped by 2 bases and J by 3 bases, with 13 bases between them. CDR1 MNHEY and CDR2 SVGAGI come from the germline V gene. The CDR3 spans 15 residues. This CDR3 reads CASSYNLGADTEAFF. The CDR3 coding sequence is TGTGCCAGCAGTTACAATCTGGGGGCAGACACTGAAGCTTTCTTT.

The rearrangement uses TRBV4-1 and TRBJ1-2; D is unresolved. The CDR3 spans 15 residues. V was pared by 4 bases and J by 8 bases, with 20 bases between. The germline V gene encodes CDR1 MGHRA and CDR2 YSYEKL. Written as DNA, the CDR3 is TGCGCCAGCAGCCTGGCCCCGTGGGAGGGAAAAGGCTACACCTTC. It is translated as CASSLAPWEGKGYTF.

V gene TRBV7-6 combines with J gene TRBJ1-4; D is perhaps TRBD1 (6 bases). This CDR3 has 15 amino acids. V was cut by 1 base and J by 5 bases, with 11 bases left in between. Germline V gene lookup returns CDR1 SGHVS and CDR2 FNYEAQ. The CDR3 region has the DNA TGTGCCAGCAGCTTAGGGCAGGGGCTAAATGAAAAACTGTTTTTT. This sequence encodes CASSLGQGLNEKLFF.

This clone occurred once. The same CDR3 arises from other DNA sequences in this sample as well. The chain has TRBV5-1 and TRBJ2-2; D not resolved. CDR1 is SGHRS and CDR2 is YFSETQ in the germline V gene. Trimming removed 0 bases from V and 5 bases from J, with 5 bases in between. This CDR3 is built from 13 residues. This CDR3 reads CASSLGDTGELFF. The CDR3 DNA sequence: TGCGCCAGCAGCTTGGGAGATACCGGGGAGCTGTTTTTT.

This sequence joins TRBV4-1 and TRBJ2-3, with 10 positions matching TRBD2. The germline gives CDR1 MGHRA, CDR2 YSYEKL. V trimming: 2 bases; J trimming: 3 bases; junction bases outside the gene matches: 5. There are 16 residues in the CDR3. The CDR3 loop is CASSQRTSGLTDTQYF. Here the CDR3 DNA reads TGCGCCAGCAGCCAACGGACTAGCGGTTTAACAGATACGCAGTATTTT.

The CDR3 region has the DNA TGTGCCAGCAGCTTAGGGCAGGTTTTTGGCAATGAGCAGTTCTTC. Its translation: CASSLGQVFGNEQFF. This sequence joins TRBV7-2 and TRBJ2-1; no clear D. Germline V gives CDR1 SGHTA, CDR2 FQGNSA. The CDR3 covers 15 residues. Trimming shortened V by 1 base and J by 6 bases, and 13 bases separated the two germline ends.

The chain uses TRBV6-5 and TRBJ1-3; TRBD1 is a possible D gene (6 bases). The CDR3 length is 14 residues. CDR1 is MNHEY and CDR2 is SVGAGI in the germline V gene. The V end was cut by 6 bases, the J end by 6 bases, with 15 bases between. The CDR3 nucleotides are TGTGCCAGCAGCGTCAGGGGACCGGAAAACACCATATATTTT. Protein: CASSVRGPENTIYF.